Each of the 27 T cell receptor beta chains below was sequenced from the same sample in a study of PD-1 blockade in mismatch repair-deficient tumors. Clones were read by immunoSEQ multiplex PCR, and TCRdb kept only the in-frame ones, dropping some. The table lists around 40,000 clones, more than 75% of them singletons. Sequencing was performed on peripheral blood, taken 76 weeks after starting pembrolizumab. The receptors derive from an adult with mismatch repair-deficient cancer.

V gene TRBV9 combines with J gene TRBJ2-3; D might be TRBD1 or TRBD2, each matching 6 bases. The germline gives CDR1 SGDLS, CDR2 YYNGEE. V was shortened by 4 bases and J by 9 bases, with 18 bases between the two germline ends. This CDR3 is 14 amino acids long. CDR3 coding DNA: TGTGCCAGCAGCCTAAGAGGGGGAGGCGGAACGCAGTATTTT. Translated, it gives CASSLRGGGGTQYF.

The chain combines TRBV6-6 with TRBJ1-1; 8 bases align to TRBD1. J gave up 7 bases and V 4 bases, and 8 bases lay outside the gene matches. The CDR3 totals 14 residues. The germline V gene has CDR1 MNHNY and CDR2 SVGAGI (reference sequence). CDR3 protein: CASSSSRQGNEAFF. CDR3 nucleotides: TGTGCCAGCAGTTCCTCCCGACAGGGGAATGAAGCTTTCTTT.

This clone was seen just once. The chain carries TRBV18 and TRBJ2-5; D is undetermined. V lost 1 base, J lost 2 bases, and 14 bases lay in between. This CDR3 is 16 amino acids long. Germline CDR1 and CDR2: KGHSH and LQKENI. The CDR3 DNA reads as TGTGCCAGCTCACCACGGCCAGCACCTGGACAAGAGACCCAGTACTTC. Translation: CASSPRPAPGQETQYF.

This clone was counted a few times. CDR3 bases: TGTGCCAGCAGTACGACAGGGGTTTATGAAAAACTGTTTTTT. It specifies CASSTTGVYEKLFF. The V and J genes are TRBV6-6 and TRBJ1-4; 8 bases line up with TRBD1. Germline trimming cut 5 bases from V and 6 bases from J; bases unmatched to any gene: 5. This CDR3 comprises 14 residues. Per germline, CDR1 MNHNY and CDR2 SVGAGI (reference sequence).

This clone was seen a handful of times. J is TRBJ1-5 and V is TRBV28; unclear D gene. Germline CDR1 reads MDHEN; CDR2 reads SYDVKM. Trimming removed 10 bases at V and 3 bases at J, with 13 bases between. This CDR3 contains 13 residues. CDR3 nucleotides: TGTGCCACTGTGCCCCACCCCAATCAGCCCCAGCATTTT. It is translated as CATVPHPNQPQHF.

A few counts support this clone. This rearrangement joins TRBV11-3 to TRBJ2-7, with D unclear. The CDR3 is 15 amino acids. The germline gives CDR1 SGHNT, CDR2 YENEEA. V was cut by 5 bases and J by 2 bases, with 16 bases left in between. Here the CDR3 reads CASSDRTSPTYEQYF. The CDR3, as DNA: TGTGCCAGCAGCGACCGCACATCACCTACCTACGAGCAGTACTTC.

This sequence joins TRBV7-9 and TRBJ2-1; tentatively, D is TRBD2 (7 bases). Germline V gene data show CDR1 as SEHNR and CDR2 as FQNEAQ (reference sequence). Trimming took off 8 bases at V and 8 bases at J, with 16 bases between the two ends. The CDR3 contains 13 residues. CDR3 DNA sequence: TGTGCCAGCCCTCAGGGGAGGGTTGATGAGCAGTTCTTC. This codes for CASPQGRVDEQFF. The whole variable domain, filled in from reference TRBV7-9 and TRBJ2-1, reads DTGVSQNPRHKITKRGQNVTFRCDPISEHNRLYWYRQTLGQGPEFLTYFQNEAQLEKSRLLSDRFSAERPKGSFSTLEIQRTEQGDSAMYLCASPQGRVDEQFFGPGTRLTVL.

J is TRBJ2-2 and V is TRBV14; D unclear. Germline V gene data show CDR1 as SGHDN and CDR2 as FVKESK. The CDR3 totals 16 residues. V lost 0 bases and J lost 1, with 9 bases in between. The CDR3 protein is CASSQDPGWNTGELFF. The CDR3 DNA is TGTGCCAGCAGCCAAGACCCTGGGTGGAACACCGGGGAGCTGTTTTTT.

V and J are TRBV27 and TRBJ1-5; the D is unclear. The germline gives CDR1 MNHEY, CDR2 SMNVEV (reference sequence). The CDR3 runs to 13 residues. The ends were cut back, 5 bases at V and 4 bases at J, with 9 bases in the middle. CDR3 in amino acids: CASSPLENQPQHF. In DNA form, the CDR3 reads TGTGCCAGCAGTCCCTTAGAAAATCAGCCCCAGCATTTT.

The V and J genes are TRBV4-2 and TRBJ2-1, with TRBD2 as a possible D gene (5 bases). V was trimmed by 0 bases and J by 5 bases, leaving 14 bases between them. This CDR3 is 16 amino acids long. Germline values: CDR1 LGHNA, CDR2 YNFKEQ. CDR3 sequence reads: CASSQELSRGDNEQFF. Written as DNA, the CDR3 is TGTGCCAGCAGCCAAGAGCTCTCCCGGGGTGACAATGAGCAGTTCTTC.

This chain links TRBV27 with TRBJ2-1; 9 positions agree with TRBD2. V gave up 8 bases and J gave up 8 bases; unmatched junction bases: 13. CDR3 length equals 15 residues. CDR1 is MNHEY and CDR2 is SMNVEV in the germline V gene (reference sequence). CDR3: CASSLYSGRKDEQFF. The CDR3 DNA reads TGTGCCAGCTCCCTATACAGCGGGAGGAAGGATGAGCAGTTCTTC.

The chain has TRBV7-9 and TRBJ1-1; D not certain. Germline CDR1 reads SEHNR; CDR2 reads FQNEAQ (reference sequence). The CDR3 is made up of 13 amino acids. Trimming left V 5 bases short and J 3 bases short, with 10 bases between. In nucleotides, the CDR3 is TGTGCCAGCAGCCACAAATCGGACACTGAAGCTTTCTTT. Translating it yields CASSHKSDTEAFF.

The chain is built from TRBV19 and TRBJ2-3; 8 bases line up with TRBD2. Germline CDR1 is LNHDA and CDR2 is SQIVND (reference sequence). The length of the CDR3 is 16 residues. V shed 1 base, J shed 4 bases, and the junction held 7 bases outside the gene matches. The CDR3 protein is CASSIGPSGRADTQYF. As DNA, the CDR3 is TGTGCCAGTAGTATAGGACCCAGCGGGAGAGCAGATACGCAGTATTTT.

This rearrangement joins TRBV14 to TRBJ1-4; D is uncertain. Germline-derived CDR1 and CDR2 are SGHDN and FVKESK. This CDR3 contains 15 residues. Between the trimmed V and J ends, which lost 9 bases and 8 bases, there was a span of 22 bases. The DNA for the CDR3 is TGTGCCAGGACGGGGTGGGGAGAACAAAGAGAAAAACTGTTTTTT. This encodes CARTGWGEQREKLFF.

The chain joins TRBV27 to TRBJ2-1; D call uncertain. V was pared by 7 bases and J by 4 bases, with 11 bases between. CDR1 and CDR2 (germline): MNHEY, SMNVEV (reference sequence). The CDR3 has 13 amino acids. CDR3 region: CASTQKPYNEQFF. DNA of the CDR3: TGTGCCAGCACGCAGAAACCATACAATGAGCAGTTCTTC.

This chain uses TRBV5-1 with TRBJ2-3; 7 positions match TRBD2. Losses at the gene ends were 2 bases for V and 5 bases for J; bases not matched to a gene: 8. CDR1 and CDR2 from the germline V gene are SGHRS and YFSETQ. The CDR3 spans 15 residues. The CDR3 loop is CASSFNGRSGDTQYF. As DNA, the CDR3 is TGCGCCAGCAGCTTTAACGGGAGGTCGGGAGATACGCAGTATTTT.

The CDR3, as DNA: TGCAGCGTTGACGGGGGGGCCAAAAACATTCAGTACTTC. Translation gives CSVDGGAKNIQYF. This chain uses TRBV29-1 with TRBJ2-4, with TRBD2 matching 7 bases. V shed 3 bases, J shed 1 base, and the junction held 0 bases outside the gene matches. This CDR3 has 13 residues. Looked up from germline, CDR1 is SQVTM and CDR2 is ANQGSEA.

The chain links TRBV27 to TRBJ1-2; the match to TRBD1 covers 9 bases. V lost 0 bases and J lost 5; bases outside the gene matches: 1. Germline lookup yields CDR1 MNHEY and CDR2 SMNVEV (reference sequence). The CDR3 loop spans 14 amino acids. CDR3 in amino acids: CASSLSGQGYGYTF. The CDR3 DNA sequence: TGTGCCAGCAGTTTATCCGGACAGGGGTATGGCTACACCTTC.

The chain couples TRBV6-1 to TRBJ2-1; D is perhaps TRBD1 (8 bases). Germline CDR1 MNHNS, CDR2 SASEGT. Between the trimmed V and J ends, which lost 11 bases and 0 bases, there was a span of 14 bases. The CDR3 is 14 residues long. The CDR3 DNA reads TGTGCCTCCTACAGGGGGGGCTCCTACAATGAGCAGTTCTTC. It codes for CASYRGGSYNEQFF.

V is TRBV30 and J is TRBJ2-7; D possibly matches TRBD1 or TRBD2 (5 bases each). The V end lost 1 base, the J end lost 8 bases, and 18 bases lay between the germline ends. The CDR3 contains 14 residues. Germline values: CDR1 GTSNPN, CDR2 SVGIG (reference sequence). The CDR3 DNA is TGTGCCTGGAGTGCGGGGACGCTTCTTGGGAAGCAGTACTTC. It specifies CAWSAGTLLGKQYF.

CDR3 loop: CASVQGTIYNEQFF. DNA of the CDR3: TGTGCCAGCGTTCAGGGGACGATTTACAATGAGCAGTTCTTC. The chain links TRBV7-9 to TRBJ2-1, with D perhaps TRBD1 (6 bases). The CDR3 is 14 residues long. Trimming stripped 8 bases from V and 4 bases from J, with 15 bases between. The germline gives CDR1 SEHNR, CDR2 FQNEAQ (reference sequence).

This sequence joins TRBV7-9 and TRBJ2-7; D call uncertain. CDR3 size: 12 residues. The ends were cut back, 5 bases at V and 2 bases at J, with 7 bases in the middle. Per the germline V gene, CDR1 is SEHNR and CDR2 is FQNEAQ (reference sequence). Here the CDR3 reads CASSIRTYEQYF. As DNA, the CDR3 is TGTGCCAGCAGCATACGGACCTACGAGCAGTACTTC.

The CDR3 loop is CASQRSIYEQYF. The CDR3 DNA sequence: TGTGCCAGCCAGAGGAGCATCTACGAGCAGTACTTC. This chain uses TRBV6-6 with TRBJ2-7, with no clear D. The CDR3 extends over 12 amino acids. Germline V gene lookup returns CDR1 MNHNY and CDR2 SVGAGI (reference sequence). The V gene lost 8 bases and the J gene lost 3 bases, with 11 bases spanning the gap.

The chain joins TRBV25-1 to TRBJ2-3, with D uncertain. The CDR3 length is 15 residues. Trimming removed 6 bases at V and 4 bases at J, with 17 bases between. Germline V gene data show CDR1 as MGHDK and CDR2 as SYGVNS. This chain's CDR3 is CASRVFWAAPDTQYF. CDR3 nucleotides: TGTGCCAGCAGAGTGTTCTGGGCAGCCCCAGATACGCAGTATTTT.

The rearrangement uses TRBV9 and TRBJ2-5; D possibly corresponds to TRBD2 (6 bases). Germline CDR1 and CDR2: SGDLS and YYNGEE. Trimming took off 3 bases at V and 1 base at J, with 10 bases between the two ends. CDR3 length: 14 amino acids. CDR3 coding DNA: TGTGCCAGCAGCGGCGGGACGGCCCAAGAGACCCAGTACTTC. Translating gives CASSGGTAQETQYF.

CDR3 amino acids: CASNEGNLDYNEQFF. CDR3 DNA: TGTGCCAGCAACGAGGGAAACTTAGATTACAATGAGCAGTTCTTC. The chain links TRBV7-2 to TRBJ2-1, with a possible D match to TRBD2 (5 bases). With 7 bases removed from V and 4 bases from J, the gap between germline ends came to 17 bases. Germline V gene data show CDR1 as SGHTA and CDR2 as FQGNSA. CDR3 size: 15 residues.

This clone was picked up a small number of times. CDR3 sequence reads: CASSVAASGRAWGYEQYF. The CDR3 DNA reads TGTGCCAGCAGCGTAGCGGCTAGCGGGAGGGCCTGGGGATACGAGCAGTACTTC. The chain couples TRBV9 to TRBJ2-7; 12 bases are a match to TRBD2. V trimming: 0 bases; J trimming: 4 bases; junction bases outside the gene matches: 11. CDR3 length equals 18 residues. The V gene's germline CDR1 is SGDLS and CDR2 YYNGEE.